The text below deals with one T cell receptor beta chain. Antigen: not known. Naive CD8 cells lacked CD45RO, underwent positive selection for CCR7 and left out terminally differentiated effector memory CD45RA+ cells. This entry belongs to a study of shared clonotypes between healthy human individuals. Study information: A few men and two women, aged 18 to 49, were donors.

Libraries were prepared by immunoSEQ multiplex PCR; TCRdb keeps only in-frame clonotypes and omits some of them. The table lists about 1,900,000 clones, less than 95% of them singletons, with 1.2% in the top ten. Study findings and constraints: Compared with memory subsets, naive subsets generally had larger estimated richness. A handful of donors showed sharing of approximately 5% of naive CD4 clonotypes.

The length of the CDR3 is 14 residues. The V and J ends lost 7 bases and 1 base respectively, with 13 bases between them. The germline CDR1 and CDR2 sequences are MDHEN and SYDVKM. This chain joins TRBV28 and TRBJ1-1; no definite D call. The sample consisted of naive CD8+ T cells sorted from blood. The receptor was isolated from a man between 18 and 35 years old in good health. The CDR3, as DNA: TGTGCCAGCATTTGGACGGTCGGGAACACTGAAGCTTTCTTT. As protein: CASIWTVGNTEAFF.